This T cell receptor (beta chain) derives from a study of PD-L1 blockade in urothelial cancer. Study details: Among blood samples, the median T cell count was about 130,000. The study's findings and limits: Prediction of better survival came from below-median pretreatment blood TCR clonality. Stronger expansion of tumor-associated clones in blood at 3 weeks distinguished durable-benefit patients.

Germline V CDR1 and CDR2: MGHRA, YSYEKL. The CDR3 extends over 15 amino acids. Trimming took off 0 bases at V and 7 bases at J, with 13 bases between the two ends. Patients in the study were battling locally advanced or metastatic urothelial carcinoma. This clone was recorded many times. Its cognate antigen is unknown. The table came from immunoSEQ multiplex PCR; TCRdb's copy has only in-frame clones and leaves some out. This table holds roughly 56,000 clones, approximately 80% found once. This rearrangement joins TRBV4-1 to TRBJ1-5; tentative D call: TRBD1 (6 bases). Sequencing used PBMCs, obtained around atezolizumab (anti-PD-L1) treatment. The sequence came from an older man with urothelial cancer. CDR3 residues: CASSQDETGRQPQHF. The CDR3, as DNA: TGCGCCAGCAGCCAAGATGAGACAGGACGCCAGCCCCAGCATTTT.